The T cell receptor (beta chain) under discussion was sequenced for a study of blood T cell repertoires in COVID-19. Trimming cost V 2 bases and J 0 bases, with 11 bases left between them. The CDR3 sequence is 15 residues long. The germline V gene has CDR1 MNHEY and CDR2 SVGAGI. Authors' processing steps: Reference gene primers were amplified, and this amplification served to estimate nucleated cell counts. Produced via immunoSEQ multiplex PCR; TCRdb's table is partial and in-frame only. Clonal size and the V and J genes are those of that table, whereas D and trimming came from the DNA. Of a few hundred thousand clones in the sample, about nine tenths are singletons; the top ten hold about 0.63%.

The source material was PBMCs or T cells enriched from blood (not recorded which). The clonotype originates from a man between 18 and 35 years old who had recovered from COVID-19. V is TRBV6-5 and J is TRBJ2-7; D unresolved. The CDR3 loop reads CASSYGFVSSYEQYF. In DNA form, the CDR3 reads TGTGCCAGCAGTTACGGTTTCGTGAGCTCCTACGAGCAGTACTTC.